Listed here is a single TCR beta chain. In the original processing: Cell counts per sample came from amplifying reference gene primers. Clones were sequenced by immunoSEQ multiplex PCR, and TCRdb holds only the in-frame ones, with some missing. The V and J calls and clone size were taken over from that table, and D and trimming were inferred from the DNA. The table has about 330,000 clones, about 92% seen once. The sample belongs to a study of blood T cell repertoires in COVID-19. Study information: Specimens from acute and convalescent COVID-19 originated in the United States, Italy and Spain.

Those enrolled, adults aged about 18 to 89 years, came from roughly 22 US areas. Participant-reported clinical history was the basis for cohort assignment. The sequence came from a woman in her twenties or thirties who had recovered from COVID-19. Sequenced sample: PBMCs or T cells enriched from blood (not recorded which).

CDR3 sequence (DNA): TGTGCCATCAGTGGAGGGGACAAACATAACTATGGCTACACCTTC. It encodes CAISGGDKHNYGYTF. The chain employs TRBV10-3 and TRBJ1-2; D might be TRBD1 (6 bases). Trimming removed 4 bases from V and 1 base from J, with 13 bases in between. The length of the CDR3 is 15 residues. Looked up from germline, CDR1 is ENHRY and CDR2 is SYGVKD.